These 32 T cell receptor beta chains were sequenced from one sample in a study of beta chain features in type 1 diabetes. Whole-study results and caveats: TCRB CDR3s from Type 1 diabetes patients were moderately but significantly shorter in all four CD4+ subsets.

For these TCRs, the target antigens are not known. Every bit of the isolated RNA underwent reverse transcription, so sequencing read expressed TCRB transcripts. Here immunoSEQ multiplex PCR was the method, and the copy in TCRdb shows in-frame clones only, minus some. The sample consists of roughly 330,000 clones, less than 15% of them appearing once. Sample: naive CD4+ T cells from blood. These receptors were collected from a woman in her late teens or twenties with type 1 diabetes.

The chain is built from TRBV7-9 and TRBJ2-5; 7 positions match TRBD1. The CDR3 has 14 amino acids. Unmatched junction bases numbered 6, after V lost 5 bases and J lost 3 bases. The germline V gene encodes CDR1 SEHNR and CDR2 FQNEAQ (reference sequence). The CDR3 spells CASSTRTGEETQYF. The CDR3 nucleotides are TGTGCCAGCAGCACCCGTACAGGGGAAGAGACCCAGTACTTC.

This clone was observed a few times. The V and J genes are TRBV11-2 and TRBJ2-3, with 7 nucleotides matching TRBD2. The germline gives CDR1 SGHAT, CDR2 FQNNGV. V lost 5 bases, J lost 3 bases, and 14 bases stayed unmatched. This CDR3 comprises 17 residues. The CDR3 nucleotides read TGTGCCAGCAGCCTCACGCGACTAGCAGGGTGGACAGATACGCAGTATTTT. Its protein product is CASSLTRLAGWTDTQYF.

Remarks on this clone: One end of the junction varies from germline; a read error may be responsible. The CDR3 loop reads CASSLGSGRWVF. The DNA for the CDR3 is TGTGCCAGCAGCTTAGGAAGCGGGAGGTGGGTCTTC. This chain joins TRBV7-9 and TRBJ2-4; 9 nucleotides line up with TRBD2. The germline CDR1 and CDR2 sequences are SEHNR and FQNEAQ (reference sequence). There are 12 residues in the CDR3. The entire variable domain, with the rest obtained from reference TRBV7-9 and TRBJ2-4, is as follows: DTGVSQNPRHKITKRGQNVTFRCDPISEHNRLYWYRQTLGQGPEFLTYFQNEAQLEKSRLLSDRFSAERPKGSFSTLEIQRTEQGDSAMYLCASSLGSGRWVFGAGTRLSVL.

J is TRBJ1-1 and V is TRBV5-1; D is undetermined. The CDR3 runs 14 residues. In germline, CDR1 is SGHRS, CDR2 YFSETQ. V was clipped by 2 bases and J by 2 bases, with 10 bases between them. CDR3 DNA sequence: TGCGCCAGCAGCTTTGGCCCCCCTAACACTGAAGCTTTCTTT. It translates to CASSFGPPNTEAFF.

The rearrangement uses TRBV12-5 and TRBJ2-7, with D uncertain. The CDR3 is 11 amino acids. Trimming removed 3 bases from V and 3 bases from J, with 3 bases in between. Germline V lookup: CDR1 LGHNT, CDR2 FRNRAP. CDR3 DNA: TGTGCTAGTGGTTTAGACTACGAGCAGTACGTC. Its protein is CASGLDYEQYV.

CDR3 bases: TGTGCCAGCAGTAATTTCCCGGGAGGCACAGATACGCAGTATTTT. Its translation is CASSNFPGGTDTQYF. V usage is TRBV6-5 and J usage is TRBJ2-3; weak D call: TRBD2 (6 bases). CDR1 and CDR2 (germline): MNHEY, SVGAGI. Trimming removed 5 bases from V and 1 base from J, with 13 bases in between. The CDR3 totals 15 residues.

This clone was counted a few times. This sequence joins TRBV28 and TRBJ1-3, with a tentative D call TRBD1 (6 bases). Germline CDR1 reads MDHEN; CDR2 reads SYDVKM. The CDR3 spans 13 residues. V was shortened by 8 bases and J by 0 bases, with 8 bases between the two germline ends. The CDR3 spells CASRDNSGNTIYF. In DNA, the CDR3 is TGTGCCAGCCGGGACAACTCTGGAAACACCATATATTTT.

This clone was counted a single time. The chain carries TRBV19 and TRBJ1-2; 7 bases align to TRBD1. The CDR3 is made up of 16 amino acids. Trimming removed 5 bases from V and 1 base from J; junction bases left unmatched: 10. Germline V gene sequence: CDR1 LNHDA, CDR2 SQIVND (reference sequence). CDR3 region: CASSPLDRDFNYGYTF. The CDR3 nucleotides are TGTGCCAGTAGTCCACTCGACAGGGACTTTAACTATGGCTACACCTTC.

The gene calls are TRBV18 and TRBJ2-3, with D unresolved. V lost 2 bases and J lost 0, with 9 bases in between. The germline V gene encodes CDR1 KGHSH and CDR2 LQKENI. This CDR3 comprises 15 residues. The CDR3 region has the DNA TGTGCCAGCTCACCATTACTCGGTAGCACAGATACGCAGTATTTT. Its protein is CASSPLLGSTDTQYF.

This clone occurred a few times. V is TRBV28 and J is TRBJ1-1, with a weak D call TRBD1 (6 bases). This CDR3 has 14 residues. Trimming took off 6 bases at V and 12 bases at J, with 23 bases between the two ends. CDR1 is MDHEN and CDR2 is SYDVKM in the germline V gene. The CDR3 protein is CASSGGGAGVETFF. The DNA for the CDR3 is TGTGCCAGCAGCGGCGGGGGGGCTGGCGTCGAAACTTTCTTT.

The sample holds a few counts of this clone. The CDR3 protein is CASSSYRVAYGYTF. The DNA for the CDR3 is TGTGCCAGCAGCTCCTACAGGGTAGCCTATGGCTACACCTTC. This rearrangement joins TRBV7-9 to TRBJ1-2; a possible D gene is TRBD1 (6 bases). This CDR3 contains 14 residues. The ends were cut back, 4 bases at V and 4 bases at J, with 13 bases in the middle. The germline V gene encodes CDR1 SEHNR and CDR2 FQNEAQ (reference sequence).

This clone appeared a few times. V gene TRBV30 combines with J gene TRBJ2-1, with TRBD1 matching over 8 bases. The junction had 6 bases not matched to a gene; V was cut back by 5 bases and J by 9 bases. CDR3 length: 12 amino acids. Germline lookup yields CDR1 GTSNPN and CDR2 SVGIG (reference sequence). CDR3: CAWGTGTGEQFF. The CDR3 DNA is TGTGCCTGGGGGACAGGAACCGGTGAGCAGTTCTTC.

This clone was detected only a few times. The rearrangement uses TRBV7-9 and TRBJ2-2, with a tentative D call TRBD2 (6 bases). The CDR3 has 14 residues. V was cut by 3 bases and J by 5 bases, with 10 bases left in between. Looked up from germline, CDR1 is SEHNR and CDR2 is FQNEAQ (reference sequence). The CDR3 nucleotides are TGTGCCAGCAGCTTCGTCCGGGGGACCGGGGAGCTGTTTTTT. Its translation: CASSFVRGTGELFF.

The chain is built from TRBV9 and TRBJ1-2; D perhaps matches TRBD1 (6 bases). The CDR3 has 15 amino acids. V was cut by 0 bases and J by 8 bases, with 17 bases left in between. The germline gives CDR1 SGDLS, CDR2 YYNGEE. The CDR3 is CASSVAVGGSGGYTF. CDR3 sequence (DNA): TGTGCCAGCAGCGTAGCCGTAGGGGGTTCGGGGGGCTACACCTTC.

This clone has more than one count but fewer than ten. This specimen includes other DNA sequences encoding the same CDR3. The chain carries TRBV5-1 and TRBJ1-2, with TRBD1 identical over 9 bases. V was clipped by 4 bases and J by 5 bases; unmatched bases: 3. In germline, CDR1 is SGHRS, CDR2 YFSETQ. CDR3 length: 13 residues. The CDR3: CASSPGQGYGYTF. The CDR3 DNA reads as TGCGCCAGCAGCCCGGGACAGGGTTATGGCTACACCTTC.

V is TRBV7-9 and J is TRBJ2-3; 7 bases agree with TRBD2. Germline V gene lookup returns CDR1 SEHNR and CDR2 FQNEAQ (reference sequence). V dropped 1 base and J dropped 6; count of bases not matched to a gene: 7. The CDR3 contains 15 residues. CDR3 sequence reads: CASSLVTGGGDTQYF. CDR3 DNA: TGTGCCAGCAGCTTAGTGACGGGGGGAGGCGATACGCAGTATTTT.

The rearrangement uses TRBV19 and TRBJ1-5; no reliable D call. The CDR3 covers 14 residues. Between the trimmed V and J ends, which lost 4 bases and 6 bases, there was a span of 13 bases. In germline, CDR1 is LNHDA, CDR2 SQIVND (reference sequence). Here the CDR3 reads CASSTGILGQPQHF. CDR3 DNA sequence: TGTGCCAGTAGTACCGGGATTTTAGGTCAGCCCCAGCATTTT.

This clone was seen only a few times. V gene TRBV30 combines with J gene TRBJ2-1; D ambiguous. The germline V and J ends were trimmed by 5 bases and 10 bases, with 18 bases remaining between them. The CDR3 sequence is 13 residues long. Germline loops: CDR1 GTSNPN, CDR2 SVGIG (reference sequence). The DNA for the CDR3 is TGTGCCTGGCGCCTTTATTCACTTAGAGAGCAGTTCTTC. Encoded protein: CAWRLYSLREQFF.

This clone was seen a handful of times. The V call is TRBV6-5, the J call TRBJ2-7; 8 nucleotides line up with TRBD1. Losses at the gene ends were 2 bases for V and 3 bases for J; bases not matched to a gene: 6. The germline V gene encodes CDR1 MNHEY and CDR2 SVGAGI. The CDR3 is made up of 15 amino acids. This chain's CDR3 is CASSYRDRGGYEQYV. In DNA, the CDR3 is TGTGCCAGCAGTTACAGAGACAGGGGCGGCTACGAGCAGTACGTC.

This clone has only one observation. This chain links TRBV6-5 with TRBJ2-7, with TRBD1 as a possible D gene (5 bases). Trimming left V 7 bases short and J 2 bases short, with 12 bases between. The CDR3 sequence is 13 residues long. Germline loops: CDR1 MNHEY, CDR2 SVGAGI. Here the CDR3 DNA reads TGTGCCAGCACCAACCACAGGACCTACGAGCAGTACTTC. The encoded protein is CASTNHRTYEQYF.

This clone has more than one count but fewer than ten. The chain carries TRBV5-1 and TRBJ2-7, with TRBD1 matching 8 bases. With 3 bases clipped from V and 0 bases from J, the junction kept 5 bases outside the gene matches. Germline V gives CDR1 SGHRS, CDR2 YFSETQ. The CDR3 sequence is 15 residues long. The CDR3 loop reads CASSSGQVLSYEQYF. Written as DNA, the CDR3 is TGCGCCAGCAGCTCGGGACAGGTACTCTCCTACGAGCAGTACTTC.

The chain combines TRBV5-1 with TRBJ2-1, with 8 bases matching TRBD2. J was trimmed by 4 bases and V by 3 bases; bases with no gene match: 6. Germline loops: CDR1 SGHRS, CDR2 YFSETQ. The CDR3 totals 15 residues. The CDR3 reads CASSSGTRPYNEQFF. The CDR3 DNA is TGCGCCAGCAGCTCCGGGACTAGGCCTTACAATGAGCAGTTCTTC.

This clone has just a few counts. The chain couples TRBV25-1 to TRBJ2-4, with D perhaps matching TRBD2 (5 bases). This CDR3 contains 15 residues. Trimming pared 10 bases from V and 0 bases from J, leaving 16 bases between. Germline CDR1 and CDR2: MGHDK and SYGVNS. This CDR3 is CATLCRGLAKNIQYF. CDR3 nucleotides: TGTGCCACCCTATGCCGAGGACTAGCCAAAAACATTCAGTACTTC.

The V call is TRBV25-1, the J call TRBJ2-3; TRBD2 aligns across 8 bases. The germline gives CDR1 MGHDK, CDR2 SYGVNS. The CDR3 runs 13 residues. V shed 4 bases and J 6 bases; nucleotides not matched to a gene: 3. The CDR3 region has the DNA TGTGCCAGCAGTGTTCCGGGAGGGGATACGCAGTATTTT. Encoded protein: CASSVPGGDTQYF. Full variable domain (outside the CDR3, taken from reference TRBV25-1 and TRBJ2-3): EADIYQTPRYLVIGTGKKITLECSQTMGHDKMYWYQQDPGMELHLIHYSYGVNSTEKGDLSSESTVSRIRTEHFPLTLESARPSHTSQYLCASSVPGGDTQYFGPGTRLTVL.

This chain connects TRBV6-5 to TRBJ2-3; TRBD1 aligns across 8 bases. Germline V gives CDR1 MNHEY, CDR2 SVGAGI. Trimming removed 2 bases from V and 2 bases from J; junction bases left unmatched: 3. The CDR3 is 15 amino acids. Written as DNA, the CDR3 is TGTGCCAGCAGTTACCAGGGGGCGGACACAGATACGCAGTATTTT. Protein: CASSYQGADTDTQYF.

The chain employs TRBV6-5 and TRBJ1-2, with 11 bases that match TRBD1. The junction had 6 bases not matched to a gene; V was cut back by 7 bases and J by 5 bases. The CDR3 length is 14 residues. Germline lookup yields CDR1 MNHEY and CDR2 SVGAGI. The CDR3 DNA reads as TGTGCCAGCACTAGGGGACAGGGGGTATATGGCTACACCTTC. Protein product: CASTRGQGVYGYTF.

A few counts support this clone. V and J are TRBV7-3 and TRBJ2-3; 9 positions agree with TRBD2. Losses at the gene ends were 5 bases for V and 4 bases for J; bases not matched to a gene: 10. Germline values: CDR1 SGHTA, CDR2 FQGTGA. The CDR3 spans 16 residues. CDR3 DNA: TGTGCCAGCAGCCTCTTAGCGGGAGTAGGGGCAGATACGCAGTATTTT. Translating gives CASSLLAGVGADTQYF.

The chain joins TRBV7-8 to TRBJ1-1; a weak D match, TRBD1 (5 bases). Trimming pared 0 bases from V and 8 bases from J, leaving 10 bases between. Germline V lookup: CDR1 SGHVS, CDR2 FQNEAQ. This CDR3 is built from 13 residues. Written as DNA, the CDR3 is TGTGCCAGCAGCTTAGCCAGCGGGGCAGAAGCTTTCTTT. Its protein is CASSLASGAEAFF.

This clone came up a few times. The chain is built from TRBV7-2 and TRBJ1-1, with D possibly being TRBD1 (6 bases). Germline lookup yields CDR1 SGHTA and CDR2 FQGNSA. The CDR3 has 15 amino acids. V lost 5 bases, J lost 1 base, and 14 bases lay in between. This CDR3 reads CASSLVWTANTEAFF. CDR3 DNA sequence: TGTGCCAGCAGCCTCGTCTGGACAGCGAACACTGAAGCTTTCTTT.

The V gene is TRBV18, the J gene TRBJ2-3; D is unclear. Trimming removed 3 bases from V and 4 bases from J, with 5 bases in between. CDR1 is KGHSH and CDR2 is LQKENI in the germline V gene. The CDR3 sequence is 12 residues long. The DNA of the CDR3 is TGTGCCAGCTCACCCGTTCCAGATACGCAGTATTTT. The encoded protein is CASSPVPDTQYF.

This clone was seen more than once but under ten times. The chain joins TRBV5-1 to TRBJ2-7; D uncertain. Per the germline V gene, CDR1 is SGHRS and CDR2 is YFSETQ. This CDR3 spans 14 amino acids. Trimming removed 0 bases from V and 4 bases from J, with 11 bases in between. CDR3 region: CASSLALAGYEQYF. The CDR3 DNA follows: TGCGCCAGCAGCTTGGCCTTGGCAGGATACGAGCAGTACTTC.

In this sample, this clone turned up a few times. The chain links TRBV28 to TRBJ2-3; 7 bases align to TRBD2. CDR1 is MDHEN and CDR2 is SYDVKM in the germline V gene. CDR3 length equals 14 residues. V was pared by 6 bases and J by 1 base, with 4 bases of the junction left unmatched. DNA for the CDR3: TGTGCCAGCAGGCGGGGGATACGCACAGATACGCAGTATTTT. Translated, it gives CASRRGIRTDTQYF.